The entry that follows covers one T cell receptor beta chain sequence. The sample is drawn from a study of T cell changes during pregnancy in multiple sclerosis. V was pared by 3 bases and J by 3 bases, with 7 bases between. This CDR3 has 14 amino acids. Germline CDR1 reads SGDLS; CDR2 reads YYNGEE. This table comes from immunoSEQ multiplex PCR, and its TCRdb copy is limited to in-frame clones, with some not included. The sample lists roughly 86,000 clones; 85% to 95% were seen once. This specimen was peripheral blood, taken in the first trimester of pregnancy. The receptor was derived from a female donor with multiple sclerosis, enrolled in a pregnancy study. The chain is built from TRBV9 and TRBJ2-6; the D gene is possibly TRBD1 (5 bases). The DNA of the CDR3 is TGTGCCAGCAGCGGGGGCTTTGGGGCCAACGTCCTGACTTTC. Translation: CASSGGFGANVLTF. Together with reference TRBV9 and TRBJ2-6, the CDR3 gives the full variable domain: DSGVTQTPKHLITATGQRVTLRCSPRSGDLSVYWYQQSLDQGLQFLIQYYNGEERAKGNILERFSAQQFPDLHSELNLSSLELGDSALYFCASSGGFGANVLTFGAGSRLTVL.